What follows are 30 T cell receptor beta chains derived from one specimen sequenced in a study of blood T cell repertoires in COVID-19 (dated by TCRdb to about 2020). Libraries were built with the immunoSEQ multiplex PCR assay. TCRdb retrieved this table from immuneACCESS and kept in-frame rearrangements only. Not all clones are present; in checked studies, unresolved V genes account for under half, and no reason is known for the remainder. This sample comprises tens of thousands of clones, more than 75% of them detected only once. The ten largest clones represent around 4.9% of the sample. Sequencing was carried out using peripheral blood. Receptors were obtained from a woman of 80 years or more with active COVID-19.

The chain recombines TRBV29-1 with TRBJ2-3; D gene uncertain. The CDR3 spans 13 residues. The germline V gene encodes CDR1 SQVTM and CDR2 ANQGSEA. Trimming cost V 4 bases and J 0 bases, with 8 bases left between them. The CDR3 nucleotides read TGCAGCGTTGCCAGCGCTAGCACAGATACGCAGTATTTT. Protein sequence: CSVASASTDTQYF.

V is TRBV7-9 and J is TRBJ1-3; TRBD1 matches at 7 bases. With V trimmed by 4 bases and J by 5 bases, 5 bases remained unmatched. This CDR3 has 14 amino acids. The germline V gene encodes CDR1 SEHNR and CDR2 FQNEAQ (reference sequence). This chain's CDR3 is CASSSTGLRNTIYF. The CDR3, as DNA: TGTGCCAGCAGCTCGACAGGGCTTAGAAACACCATATATTTT.

Written as DNA, the CDR3 is TGTGCCAGCAGCTCAAACCGACTAGCAGGCACAGATACGCAGTATTTT. This translates into CASSSNRLAGTDTQYF. The gene calls are TRBV7-2 and TRBJ2-3, with TRBD2 matching 7 bases. After removal of 4 bases from V and 1 base from J, the junction contained 8 bases not matched to a gene. Per the germline V gene, CDR1 is SGHTA and CDR2 is FQGNSA. The CDR3 totals 16 residues.

This chain connects TRBV19 to TRBJ2-3; the D gene is possibly TRBD2 (6 bases). The CDR3 runs to 15 residues. Germline loops: CDR1 LNHDA, CDR2 SQIVND (reference sequence). The V gene lost 8 bases and the J gene lost 1 base, with 16 bases spanning the gap. In DNA form, the CDR3 reads TGTGCCAGTGAGTCCGGAGGGCGGGGCACAGATACGCAGTATTTT. It translates to CASESGGRGTDTQYF.

This chain links TRBV2 with TRBJ2-5; D is perhaps TRBD2 (5 bases). CDR1 and CDR2 from the germline V gene are SNHLY and FYNNEI. The V gene lost 11 bases and the J gene lost 5 bases, with 18 bases spanning the gap. This CDR3 has 13 amino acids. CDR3 sequence: CAGDTGFKETQYF. The CDR3 DNA is TGTGCCGGGGATACGGGGTTCAAGGAGACCCAGTACTTC.

This rearrangement joins TRBV3-1 (or the pseudogene TRBV3-2) to TRBJ1-1; tentative D call: TRBD1 (6 bases). Germline values: CDR1 LGHDT, CDR2 YNNKEL (reference sequence). CDR3 length: 15 amino acids. Trimming shortened V by 1 base and J by 0 bases, and 9 bases separated the two germline ends. The CDR3 nucleotides are TGTGCCAGCAGCCAAGTTCCAGGGGTGAACACTGAAGCTTTCTTT. Translating it yields CASSQVPGVNTEAFF.

This clone came up once. The rearrangement uses TRBV28 and TRBJ2-1, with 12 bases matching TRBD2. V trimming: 5 bases; J trimming: 8 bases; junction bases outside the gene matches: 7. The CDR3 length is 15 residues. The germline CDR1 and CDR2 sequences are MDHEN and SYDVKM. The CDR3 is CASSPTSGRGYEQFF. The CDR3 DNA follows: TGTGCCAGCAGTCCGACTAGCGGGAGAGGGTATGAGCAGTTCTTC.

The V and J genes are TRBV5-1 and TRBJ1-2; tentatively, D is TRBD1 (6 bases). V was pared by 0 bases and J by 9 bases, with 15 bases between. Germline V CDR1 and CDR2: SGHRS, YFSETQ. CDR3 length equals 14 residues. For the CDR3, the DNA is TGCGCCAGCAGCTTGGATCGAGTAGGACAGCGCTACACCTTC. Residues: CASSLDRVGQRYTF.

V gene TRBV6-5 combines with J gene TRBJ2-7; 13 bases are shared with TRBD2. With 6 bases clipped from V and 3 bases from J, the junction kept 5 bases outside the gene matches. The length of the CDR3 is 15 residues. The germline CDR1 and CDR2 sequences are MNHEY and SVGAGI. CDR3 in amino acids: CASRSGLAGVYEQYF. CDR3 coding DNA: TGTGCCAGCAGATCTGGACTAGCGGGAGTCTACGAGCAGTACTTC.

The CDR3 is CASRSGNTIYF. Written as DNA, the CDR3 is TGTGCCAGCCGGTCTGGAAACACCATATATTTT. The chain links TRBV6-5 to TRBJ1-3; D unresolved. Germline CDR1 and CDR2: MNHEY and SVGAGI. Trimming shortened V by 8 bases and J by 1 base, and 3 bases separated the two germline ends. This CDR3 spans 11 amino acids.

This chain connects TRBV25-1 to TRBJ1-4; D uncertain. Trimming took off 6 bases at V and 10 bases at J, with 12 bases between the two ends. The germline V gene has CDR1 MGHDK and CDR2 SYGVNS. There are 12 residues in the CDR3. The CDR3 loop reads CASRSGLTKLFF. The DNA of the CDR3 is TGTGCCAGCAGAAGCGGTCTGACAAAACTGTTTTTT.

The rearrangement links TRBV12-3 or TRBV12-4 to TRBJ2-5; D is possibly TRBD2 (6 bases). V was trimmed by 0 bases and J by 5 bases, leaving 7 bases between them. The length of the CDR3 is 13 residues. The CDR3 DNA is TGTGCCAGCAGTTTAGCGGGGGGTGAGACCCAGTACTTC. Amino acid sequence: CASSLAGGETQYF.

This sequence joins TRBV28 and TRBJ1-2; 8 positions agree with TRBD1. Germline V lookup: CDR1 MDHEN, CDR2 SYDVKM. The V gene end was trimmed by 6 bases and the J gene end by 6 bases; junction bases not matched to a gene: 3. The CDR3 consists of 12 residues. The CDR3 protein is CASSRTGNGYTF. CDR3 sequence (DNA): TGTGCCAGCAGCCGGACAGGGAATGGCTACACCTTC.

This chain uses TRBV5-1 with TRBJ2-7; a possible D gene is TRBD1 (5 bases). The CDR3 has 15 residues. V lost 2 bases, J lost 1 base, and 13 bases lay in between. In germline, CDR1 is SGHRS, CDR2 YFSETQ. The CDR3 nucleotides are TGCGCCAGCAGCTTTGACGCAGGGTCATCCTACGAGCAGTACTTC. This encodes CASSFDAGSSYEQYF. Together with reference TRBV5-1 and TRBJ2-7, the CDR3 gives the full variable domain: KAGVTQTPRYLIKTRGQQVTLSCSPISGHRSVSWYQQTPGQGLQFLFEYFSETQRNKGNFPGRFSGRQFSNSRSEMNVSTLELGDSALYLCASSFDAGSSYEQYFGPGTRLTVT.

Only a few counts were recorded for this clone. The CDR3 sequence is CASSPITRSPYNEQFF. CDR3 DNA sequence: TGCGCCAGCAGCCCCATTACACGTTCCCCATACAATGAGCAGTTCTTC. The chain links TRBV5-1 to TRBJ2-1; no definite D call. CDR1 SGHRS and CDR2 YFSETQ come from the germline V gene. Trimming took off 4 bases at V and 4 bases at J, with 18 bases between the two ends. CDR3 length: 16 amino acids.

This chain uses TRBV28 with TRBJ2-7; no reliable D call. This CDR3 contains 15 residues. CDR1 is MDHEN, CDR2 SYDVKM, per germline. The germline V and J ends were trimmed by 3 bases and 5 bases, with 17 bases remaining between them. The CDR3 here is CASSFGPGLIDEQYF. In nucleotides, the CDR3 is TGTGCCAGCAGTTTTGGCCCGGGTTTAATCGACGAGCAGTACTTC.

J is TRBJ2-7 and V is TRBV18, with 8 nucleotides matching TRBD1. Germline V CDR1 and CDR2: KGHSH, LQKENI. V was pared by 3 bases and J by 2 bases, with 3 bases of the junction left unmatched. The CDR3 has 14 residues. The CDR3 DNA follows: TGTGCCAGCTCACCTGGGGACAGGACCTACGAGCAGTACTTC. Protein: CASSPGDRTYEQYF. The full variable domain, rest sourced from reference TRBV18 and TRBJ2-7, is NAGVMQNPRHLVRRRGQEARLRCSPMKGHSHVYWYRQLPEEGLKFMVYLQKENIIDESGMPKERFSAEFPKEGPSILRIQQVVRGDSAAYFCASSPGDRTYEQYFGPGTRLTVT.

This sequence joins TRBV6-2 or TRBV6-3 and TRBJ2-5; 8 nucleotides agree with TRBD2. The CDR3 has 14 amino acids. Germline trimming cut 5 bases from V and 5 bases from J; bases unmatched to any gene: 7. Germline lookup yields CDR1 MNHEY and CDR2 SVGEGT. CDR3 nucleotide sequence: TGTGCCAGCAGTGTGAGACCGGGGGGGGAGACCCAGTACTTC. Its translation is CASSVRPGGETQYF.

The chain combines TRBV28 with TRBJ1-1, with D possibly being TRBD1 (6 bases). Germline CDR1 and CDR2: MDHEN and SYDVKM. CDR3 size: 15 residues. V lost 5 bases, J lost 0 bases, and 13 bases lay in between. The CDR3 spells CASSPSGDMNTEAFF. The CDR3 region has the DNA TGTGCCAGCAGTCCGTCCGGGGACATGAACACTGAAGCTTTCTTT.

The CDR3 spells CASSYSIAGGGQETQYF. In DNA form, the CDR3 reads TGTGCCAGCAGTTACTCAATAGCGGGAGGAGGTCAAGAGACCCAGTACTTC. The V gene is TRBV6-2 or TRBV6-3, the J gene TRBJ2-5, with 10 bases aligning to TRBD2. The V segment lost 0 bases and the J segment 2 bases; nucleotides outside the gene matches: 6. Germline-derived CDR1 and CDR2 are MNHEY and SVGEGT. CDR3 length equals 17 residues.

This clone is a singleton in its sample. The rearrangement links TRBV20-1 to TRBJ2-7, with D possibly being TRBD1 (6 bases). The CDR3 loop spans 10 amino acids. The germline CDR1 and CDR2 sequences are DFQATT and SNEGSKA (reference sequence). The V gene lost 5 bases and the J gene lost 8 bases, with 10 bases spanning the gap. CDR3 residues: CSAGGEKQYF. In DNA, the CDR3 is TGCAGTGCTGGGGGCGAGAAGCAGTACTTC.

The chain recombines TRBV7-2 with TRBJ2-5; D uncertain. Trimming cost V 7 bases and J 0 bases, with 9 bases left between them. This CDR3 contains 13 residues. Germline CDR1 and CDR2: SGHTA and FQGNSA. CDR3 in amino acids: CASTSRYQETQYF. The DNA for the CDR3 is TGTGCCAGCACCTCGAGGTACCAAGAGACCCAGTACTTC.

The gene calls are TRBV5-1 and TRBJ2-7; TRBD1 agrees at 10 bases. The CDR3 length is 15 residues. Trimming removed 4 bases from V and 0 bases from J; junction bases left unmatched: 4. CDR1 and CDR2 (germline): SGHRS, YFSETQ. In DNA form, the CDR3 reads TGCGCCAGCAGCACCAGGACAGGGGGCTCCTACGAGCAGTACTTC. Encoded protein: CASSTRTGGSYEQYF.

The chain joins TRBV10-2 to TRBJ1-1; a weak D match, TRBD1 (6 bases). With 3 bases removed from V and 0 bases from J, the gap between germline ends came to 11 bases. The germline gives CDR1 WSHSY, CDR2 SAAADI. CDR3 length equals 15 residues. Here the CDR3 DNA reads TGCGCCAGCAGTGATAGGACAGTCATGAACACTGAAGCTTTCTTT. Its protein product is CASSDRTVMNTEAFF.

This chain joins TRBV5-1 and TRBJ1-4, with no clear D. In germline, CDR1 is SGHRS, CDR2 YFSETQ. V lost 0 bases and J lost 3, with 6 bases in between. The CDR3 length is 14 residues. For the CDR3, the DNA is TGCGCCAGCAGCTTGGATCCAGCTAATGAAAAACTGTTTTTT. Translation gives CASSLDPANEKLFF. The full variable domain, with the rest looked up from reference TRBV5-1 and TRBJ1-4, is KAGVTQTPRYLIKTRGQQVTLSCSPISGHRSVSWYQQTPGQGLQFLFEYFSETQRNKGNFPGRFSGRQFSNSRSEMNVSTLELGDSALYLCASSLDPANEKLFFGSGTQLSVL.

The chain has TRBV6-5 and TRBJ1-6; D is ambiguous. Trimming took 5 bases from V and 10 from J, leaving 15 bases between them. Looked up from germline, CDR1 is MNHEY and CDR2 is SVGAGI. The CDR3 consists of 14 residues. The CDR3 reads CASSPEGWRSPLHF. CDR3 bases: TGTGCCAGCAGTCCAGAGGGCTGGAGGTCACCCCTCCACTTT.

Details on this clone: One end of the junction does not line up with germline, which may come from a read error. The chain has TRBV6-1 and TRBJ2-7, with TRBD2 matching 9 bases. Looked up from germline, CDR1 is MNHNS and CDR2 is SASEGT. This CDR3 contains 15 residues. CDR3 loop: CASSEGTSTSYEQYF. CDR3 DNA sequence: TGTGCCAGCAGCGAAGGGACTAGCACGTCCTACGAGCAGTACTTC.

This clone occurred once. This chain links TRBV5-4 with TRBJ2-7; perhaps TRBD1 as D (6 bases). V shed 3 bases and J shed 3 bases, with 10 bases lying between them. This CDR3 has 13 residues. The V gene's germline CDR1 is SGHNT and CDR2 YYREEE (reference sequence). CDR3 region: CASSSLDSYEQYF. The DNA for the CDR3 is TGTGCCAGCAGCTCGTTGGACAGCTACGAGCAGTACTTC.

The chain combines TRBV11-2 with TRBJ2-7; D might be TRBD1 (5 bases). This CDR3 is 15 amino acids long. Germline V gene lookup returns CDR1 SGHAT and CDR2 FQNNGV. Between the trimmed V and J ends, which lost 3 bases and 4 bases, there was a span of 16 bases. The CDR3 spells CASSFARQPQYEQYF. CDR3 nucleotides: TGTGCCAGCAGCTTTGCGAGACAGCCACAATACGAGCAGTACTTC. Complete variable domain (other parts from reference TRBV11-2 and TRBJ2-7): EAGVAQSPRYKIIEKRQSVAFWCNPISGHATLYWYQQILGQGPKLLIQFQNNGVVDDSQLPKDRFSAERLKGVDSTLKIQPAKLEDSAVYLCASSFARQPQYEQYFGPGTRLTVT.

The chain recombines TRBV28 with TRBJ2-4; D unresolved. V dropped 7 bases and J dropped 6 bases, with 16 bases sitting between them. CDR1 is MDHEN and CDR2 is SYDVKM in the germline V gene. There are 14 residues in the CDR3. CDR3 sequence reads: CASNSRVRVNIQYF. CDR3 coding DNA: TGTGCCAGCAATTCCCGGGTACGGGTAAACATTCAGTACTTC.